This T cell receptor (beta chain) was captured by sequencing in a study of cytomegalovirus exposure and HLA in healthy donors. PCR was performed using 60 Vbeta and 13 Jbeta primers. This table comes from immunoSEQ multiplex PCR, and its TCRdb copy is limited to in-frame clones, with some not included. The sample contains about 200,000 clones, roughly 86% of which appear only once. Sequencing input: PBMCs. The receptor comes from a woman between 18 and 29 years old in good health and CMV-seronegative.

This CDR3 reads CASSLEKGADTQYF. As DNA, the CDR3 is TGCGCCAGCAGCTTGGAAAAGGGAGCAGATACGCAGTATTTT. The gene calls are TRBV5-1 and TRBJ2-3, with D possibly matching TRBD2 (5 bases). Germline lookup yields CDR1 SGHRS and CDR2 YFSETQ. The CDR3 is made up of 14 amino acids. Between the trimmed V and J ends, which lost 0 bases and 4 bases, there was a span of 9 bases. Complete variable domain (other parts from reference TRBV5-1 and TRBJ2-3): KAGVTQTPRYLIKTRGQQVTLSCSPISGHRSVSWYQQTPGQGLQFLFEYFSETQRNKGNFPGRFSGRQFSNSRSEMNVSTLELGDSALYLCASSLEKGADTQYFGPGTRLTVL.